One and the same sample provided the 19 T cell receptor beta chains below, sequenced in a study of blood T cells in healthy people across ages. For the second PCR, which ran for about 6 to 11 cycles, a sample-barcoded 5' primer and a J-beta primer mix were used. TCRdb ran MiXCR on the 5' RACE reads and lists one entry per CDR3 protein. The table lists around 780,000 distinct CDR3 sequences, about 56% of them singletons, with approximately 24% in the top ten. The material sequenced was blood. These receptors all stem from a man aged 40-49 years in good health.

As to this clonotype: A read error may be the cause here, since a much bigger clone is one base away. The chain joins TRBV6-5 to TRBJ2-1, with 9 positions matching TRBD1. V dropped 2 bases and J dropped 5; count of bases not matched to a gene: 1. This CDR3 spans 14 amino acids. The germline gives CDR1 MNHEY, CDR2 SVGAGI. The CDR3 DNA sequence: TGTGCCAGCAGTTACGGGACAGGGAACAATGAGCAGTTCTTC. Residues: CASSYGTGNNEQFF.

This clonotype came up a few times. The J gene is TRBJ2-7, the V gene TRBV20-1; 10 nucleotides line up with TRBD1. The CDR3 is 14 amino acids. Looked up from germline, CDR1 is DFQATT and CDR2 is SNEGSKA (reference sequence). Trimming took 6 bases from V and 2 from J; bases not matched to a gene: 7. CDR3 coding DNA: TGCAGTGCCCCGGGACAGGGGCTAACCTACGAGCAGTACTTC. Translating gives CSAPGQGLTYEQYF.

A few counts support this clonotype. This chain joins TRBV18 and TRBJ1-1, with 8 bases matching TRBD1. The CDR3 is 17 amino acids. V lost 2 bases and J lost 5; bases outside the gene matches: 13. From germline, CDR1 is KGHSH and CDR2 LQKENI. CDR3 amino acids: CASSPERTGPLRTEAFF. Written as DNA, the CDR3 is TGTGCCAGCTCACCAGAGAGGACAGGGCCCCTGAGGACTGAAGCTTTCTTT.

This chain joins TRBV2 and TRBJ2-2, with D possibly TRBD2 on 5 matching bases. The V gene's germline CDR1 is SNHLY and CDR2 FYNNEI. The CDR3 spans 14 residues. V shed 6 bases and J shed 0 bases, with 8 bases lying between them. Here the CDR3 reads CASRTNTNTGELFF. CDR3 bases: TGTGCCAGCAGGACTAACACGAACACCGGGGAGCTGTTTTTT.

The CDR3 here is CASKSHGDRGCAQYF. The CDR3 nucleotides read TGTGCCAGCAAGAGCCACGGGGACAGGGGATGTGCCCAGTACTTC. The chain is built from TRBV27 and TRBJ2-7; TRBD1 matches 10 bases. The CDR3 has 15 residues. Germline values: CDR1 MNHEY, CDR2 SMNVEV (reference sequence). Losses at the gene ends were 7 bases for V and 10 bases for J; bases not matched to a gene: 16.

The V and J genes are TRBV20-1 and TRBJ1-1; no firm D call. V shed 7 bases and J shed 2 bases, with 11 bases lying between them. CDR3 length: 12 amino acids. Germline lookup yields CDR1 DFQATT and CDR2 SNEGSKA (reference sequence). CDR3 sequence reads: CSGFIGNTEAFF. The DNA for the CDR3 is TGCAGTGGTTTTATAGGAAACACTGAAGCTTTCTTT.

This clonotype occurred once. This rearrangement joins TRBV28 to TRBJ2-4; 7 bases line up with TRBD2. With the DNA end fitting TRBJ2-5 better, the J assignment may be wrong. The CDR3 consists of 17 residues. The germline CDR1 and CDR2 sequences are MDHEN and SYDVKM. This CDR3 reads CASSLFPPASGQETQYF. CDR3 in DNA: TGTGCCAGCAGTTTATTTCCCCCGGCTAGCGGCCAAGAGACCCAGTACTTC.

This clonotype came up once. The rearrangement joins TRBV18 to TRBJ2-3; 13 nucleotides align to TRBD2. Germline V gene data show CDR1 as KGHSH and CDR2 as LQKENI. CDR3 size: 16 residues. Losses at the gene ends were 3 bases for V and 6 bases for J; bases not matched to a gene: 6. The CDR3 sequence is CASSPMRTSGSDTQYF. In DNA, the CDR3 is TGTGCCAGCTCACCCATGAGGACTAGCGGGAGCGATACGCAGTATTTT.

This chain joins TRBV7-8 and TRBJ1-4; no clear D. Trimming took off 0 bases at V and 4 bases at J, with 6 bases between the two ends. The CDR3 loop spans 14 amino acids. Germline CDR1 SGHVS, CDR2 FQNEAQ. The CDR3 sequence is CASSLAVLNEKLFF. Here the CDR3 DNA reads TGTGCCAGCAGCTTAGCTGTTCTTAATGAAAAACTGTTTTTT.

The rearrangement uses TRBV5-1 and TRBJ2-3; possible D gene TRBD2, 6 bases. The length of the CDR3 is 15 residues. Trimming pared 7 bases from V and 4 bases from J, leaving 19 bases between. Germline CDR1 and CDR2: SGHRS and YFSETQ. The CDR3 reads CASRREGGSSDTQYF. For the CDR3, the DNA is TGCGCCAGCCGGAGAGAAGGAGGGTCATCAGATACGCAGTATTTT.

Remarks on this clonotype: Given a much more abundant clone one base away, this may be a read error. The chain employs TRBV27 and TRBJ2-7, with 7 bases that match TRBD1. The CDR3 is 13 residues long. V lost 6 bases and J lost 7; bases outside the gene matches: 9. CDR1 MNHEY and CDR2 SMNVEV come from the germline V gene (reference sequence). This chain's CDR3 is CASRNRGRNEQYF. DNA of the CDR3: TGTGCCAGCAGGAACAGGGGTCGCAATGAGCAGTACTTC.

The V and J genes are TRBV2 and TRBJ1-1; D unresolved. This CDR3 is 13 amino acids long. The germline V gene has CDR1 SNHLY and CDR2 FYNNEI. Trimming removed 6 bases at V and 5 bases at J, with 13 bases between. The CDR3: CASRRQAATEAFF. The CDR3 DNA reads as TGTGCCAGCAGGCGACAAGCGGCGACTGAAGCTTTCTTT.

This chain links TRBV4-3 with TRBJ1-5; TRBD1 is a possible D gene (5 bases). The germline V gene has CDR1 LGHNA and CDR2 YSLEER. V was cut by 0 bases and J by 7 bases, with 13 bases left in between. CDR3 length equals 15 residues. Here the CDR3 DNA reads TGCGCCAGCAGCCAAGATGCGCAGGGTGCCCAGCCCCAGCATTTT. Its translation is CASSQDAQGAQPQHF.

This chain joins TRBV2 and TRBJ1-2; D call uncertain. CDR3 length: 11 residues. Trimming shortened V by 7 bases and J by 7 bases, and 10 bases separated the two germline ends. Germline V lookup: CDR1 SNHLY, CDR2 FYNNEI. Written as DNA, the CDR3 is TGTGCCAGCACGCAGAGTTTTGGCTACACCTTC. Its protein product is CASTQSFGYTF.

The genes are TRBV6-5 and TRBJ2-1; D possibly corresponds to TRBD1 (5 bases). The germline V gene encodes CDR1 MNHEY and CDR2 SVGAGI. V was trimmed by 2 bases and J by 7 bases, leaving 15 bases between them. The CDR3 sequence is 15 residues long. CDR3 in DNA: TGTGCCAGCAGTTACAGGCAGGGTCTGGGGAATGAGCAGTTCTTC. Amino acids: CASSYRQGLGNEQFF.

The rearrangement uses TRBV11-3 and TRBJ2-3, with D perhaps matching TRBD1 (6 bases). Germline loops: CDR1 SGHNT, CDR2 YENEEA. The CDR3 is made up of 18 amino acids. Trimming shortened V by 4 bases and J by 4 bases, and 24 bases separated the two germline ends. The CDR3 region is CASSSTNRESSGADTQYF. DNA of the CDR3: TGTGCCAGCAGCTCGACAAACAGGGAGTCTAGTGGCGCAGATACGCAGTATTTT.

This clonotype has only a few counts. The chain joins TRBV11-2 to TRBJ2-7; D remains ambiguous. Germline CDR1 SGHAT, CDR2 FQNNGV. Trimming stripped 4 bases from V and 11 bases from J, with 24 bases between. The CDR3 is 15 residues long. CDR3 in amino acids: CASSSSFGPLGFEYF. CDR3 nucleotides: TGTGCCAGCAGCTCCTCTTTCGGACCGCTGGGGTTTGAGTACTTC.

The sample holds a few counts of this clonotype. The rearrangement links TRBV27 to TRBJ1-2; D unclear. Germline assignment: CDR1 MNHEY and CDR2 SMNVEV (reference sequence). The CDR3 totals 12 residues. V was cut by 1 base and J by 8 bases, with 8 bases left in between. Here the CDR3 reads CASSLYGKGYTF. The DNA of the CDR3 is TGTGCCAGCAGTTTATACGGGAAAGGCTACACCTTC.

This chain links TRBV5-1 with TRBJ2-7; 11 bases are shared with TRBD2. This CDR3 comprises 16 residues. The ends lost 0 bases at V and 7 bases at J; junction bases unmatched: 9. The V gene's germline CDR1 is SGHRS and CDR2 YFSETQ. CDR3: CASSLAPSGGTNEQYF. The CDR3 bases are TGCGCCAGCAGCTTGGCCCCTAGCGGGGGGACCAATGAGCAGTACTTC.